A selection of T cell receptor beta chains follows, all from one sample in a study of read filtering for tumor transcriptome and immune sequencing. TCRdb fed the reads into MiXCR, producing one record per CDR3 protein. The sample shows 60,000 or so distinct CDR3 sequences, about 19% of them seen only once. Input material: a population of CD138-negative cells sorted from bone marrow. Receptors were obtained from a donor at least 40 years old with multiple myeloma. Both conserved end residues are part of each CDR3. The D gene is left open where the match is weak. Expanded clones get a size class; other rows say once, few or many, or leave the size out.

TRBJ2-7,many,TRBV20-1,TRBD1,CSARDFRDRGTYEQYF,TGCAGTGCTAGAGATTTCCGGGACAGGGGCACCTACGAGCAGTACTTC
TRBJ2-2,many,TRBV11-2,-,CASSRTENTGELFF,TGTGCCAGCAGTCGGACGGAGAACACCGGGGAGCTGTTTTTT
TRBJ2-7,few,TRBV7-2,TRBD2,CASSTTSGRASYEQYF,TGTGCCAGCAGCACTACTAGCGGGAGGGCCTCCTACGAGCAGTACTTC
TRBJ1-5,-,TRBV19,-,CASKFGINQPQHF,TGTGCCAGTAAGTTCGGAATCAATCAGCCCCAGCATTTT
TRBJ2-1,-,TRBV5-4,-,CASSPPGSYNEQFF,TGTGCCAGCAGCCCCCCGGGTTCCTACAATGAGCAGTTCTTC
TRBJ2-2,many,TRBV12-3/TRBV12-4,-,CASSPLTGLTGELFF,TGTGCCAGCAGCCCATTGACAGGACTCACCGGGGAGCTGTTTTTT
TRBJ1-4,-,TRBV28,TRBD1,CASSLWQGATNENLFF,TGTGCCAGCAGTTTGTGGCAGGGGGCAACTAATGAAAACCTGTTTTTT
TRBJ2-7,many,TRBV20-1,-,CSVGTGQGAYEQYF,TGCAGTGTAGGGACCGGGCAGGGAGCCTACGAGCAGTACTTC
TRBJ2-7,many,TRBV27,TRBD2,CASSHSGTSGFAYYEQYF,TGTGCCAGCAGTCACTCCGGGACTAGCGGGTTTGCTTACTACGAGCAGTACTTC
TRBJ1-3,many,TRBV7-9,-,CASSFGTISSGNTIYF,TGTGCCAGCAGCTTCGGGACGATAAGCTCTGGAAACACCATATATTTT
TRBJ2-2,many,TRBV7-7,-,CASSVRTANTGELFF,TGTGCTAGCAGCGTCAGGACAGCGAACACCGGGGAGCTGTTTTTT
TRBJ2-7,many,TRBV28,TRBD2,CASSPPGLAGGYEQYF,TGTGCCAGCAGCCCCCCGGGACTAGCGGGAGGTTACGAGCAGTACTTC
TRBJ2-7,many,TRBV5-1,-,CASSLDREQYF,TGCGCCAGCAGCCTCGATCGCGAGCAGTACTTC
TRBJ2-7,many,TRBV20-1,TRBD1,CSVLQGAYEQYF,TGCAGTGTCCTCCAGGGGGCCTACGAGCAGTACTTC
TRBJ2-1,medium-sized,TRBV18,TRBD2,CASSPATSGYNEQFF,TGTGCCAGCTCACCCGCGACTAGCGGGTACAATGAGCAGTTCTTC
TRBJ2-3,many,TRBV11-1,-,CASRDRRFTDTQYF,TGTGCCAGCAGAGACAGGCGATTCACAGATACGCAGTATTTT
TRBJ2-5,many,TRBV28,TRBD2,CASTGTSRETQYF,TGTGCCAGCACCGGGACTAGCCGAGAGACCCAGTACTTC
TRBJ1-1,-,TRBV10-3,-,CVISVPGKGEAFF,TGTGTCATCAGTGTACCGGGAAAAGGAGAAGCTTTCTTT
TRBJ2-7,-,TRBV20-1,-,CSASGAGTASYEQYF,TGCAGTGCTAGTGGGGCCGGGACCGCGTCCTACGAGCAGTACTTC
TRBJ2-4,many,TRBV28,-,CASSLFGGAIAKNIQYF,TGTGCCAGCAGTTTATTTGGGGGAGCGATCGCCAAAAACATTCAGTACTTC
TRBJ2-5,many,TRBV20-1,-,CSARDLLGGETQYF,TGCAGTGCTAGGGACTTACTGGGGGGAGAGACCCAGTACTTC
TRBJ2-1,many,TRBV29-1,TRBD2,CSVEGTSGGPRRGNEQFF,TGCAGCGTTGAAGGAACTAGCGGGGGTCCTAGAAGGGGCAATGAGCAGTTCTTC
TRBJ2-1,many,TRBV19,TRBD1,CASSMTATGGSYEQFF,TGTGCCAGTAGTATGACCGCGACAGGGGGCAGTTATGAGCAGTTCTTC
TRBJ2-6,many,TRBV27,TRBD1,CASSLWGGTGDSGANVLTF,TGTGCCAGCAGTTTATGGGGCGGGACAGGGGACTCTGGGGCCAACGTCCTGACTTTC
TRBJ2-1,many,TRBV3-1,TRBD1,CASSQARGWDEQFF,TGTGCCAGCAGCCAAGCCAGGGGGTGGGATGAGCAGTTCTTC
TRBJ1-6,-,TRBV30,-,CAWSVGEGNSPLHF,TGTGCCTGGAGTGTAGGGGAGGGGAATTCACCCCTCCACTTT
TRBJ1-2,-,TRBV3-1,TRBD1,CASSQDLPDRGLQGYTF,TGTGCCAGCAGCCAAGATCTTCCGGACAGGGGGCTTCAAGGCTACACCTTC
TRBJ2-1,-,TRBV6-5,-,CASSADRKLPLERFF,TGTGCCAGCAGTGCGGACAGAAAATTACCCCTCGAGCGGTTCTTC
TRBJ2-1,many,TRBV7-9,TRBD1,CASRIQGANEQFF,TGTGCCAGCAGGATACAGGGGGCTAATGAGCAGTTCTTC
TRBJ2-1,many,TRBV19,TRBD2,CASSVSGRISNEQFF,TGTGCCAGTAGTGTTAGCGGGAGGATCTCCAATGAGCAGTTCTTC
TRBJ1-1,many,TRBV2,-,CASTRVYGNTEAFF,TGTGCCAGCACCAGGGTATACGGGAACACTGAAGCTTTCTTT
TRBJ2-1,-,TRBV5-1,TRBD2,CASFFTSVSYNEHFF,TGCGCCAGCTTCTTCACTAGCGTGTCTTACAATGAGCATTTCTTC
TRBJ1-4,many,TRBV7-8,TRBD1,CASRQLDREFTNEKLFF,TGTGCCAGCAGACAACTCGACAGGGAATTCACTAATGAAAAACTGTTTTTT
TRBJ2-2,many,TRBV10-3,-,CAMAYDGAGELFF,TGTGCCATGGCTTACGATGGGGCCGGGGAGCTGTTTTTT
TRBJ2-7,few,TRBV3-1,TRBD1,CASSHDRVRIYEQYF,TGTGCCAGCAGCCATGACAGGGTCAGAATCTACGAGCAGTACTTC
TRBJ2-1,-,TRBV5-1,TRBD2,CASIFGLAGVDEQFF,TGCGCCAGCATCTTTGGACTAGCGGGAGTGGATGAGCAGTTCTTC
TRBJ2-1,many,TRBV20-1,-,CSARSPGAFNEQFF,TGCAGTGCGCGCTCGCCGGGGGCATTCAATGAGCAGTTCTTC
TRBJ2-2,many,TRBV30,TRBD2,CAWSVVGGAGELFF,TGTGCCTGGAGTGTAGTTGGGGGGGCCGGGGAGCTGTTTTTT
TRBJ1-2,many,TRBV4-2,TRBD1,CASSQDDRAPNYGYTF,TGTGCCAGCAGCCAAGATGACAGGGCCCCTAACTATGGCTACACCTTC
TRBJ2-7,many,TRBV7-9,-,CASSLAGTYEQYF,TGTGCCAGCAGCTTAGCAGGCACCTACGAGCAGTACTTC
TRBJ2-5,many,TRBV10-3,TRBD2,CAISRTSGTNVRETQYF,TGTGCCATCAGTAGGACTAGCGGGACTAACGTACGGGAGACCCAGTACTTC
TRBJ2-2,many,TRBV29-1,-,CSVEGGRGSTGELFF,TGCAGCGTTGAAGGGGGTCGGGGTAGCACCGGGGAGCTGTTTTTT
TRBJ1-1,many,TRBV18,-,CASSPRRNTEAFF,TGTGCCAGCTCACCACGACGGAACACTGAAGCTTTCTTT
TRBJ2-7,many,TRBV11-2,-,CASSQGFLSEQYF,TGTGCCAGCAGCCAGGGGTTCTTGAGCGAGCAGTACTTC
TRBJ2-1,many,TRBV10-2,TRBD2,CASSRLAGSNEQFF,TGCGCCAGCAGTCGCCTAGCGGGGAGTAATGAGCAGTTCTTC
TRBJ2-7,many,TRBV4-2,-,CASSQPTGEQYF,TGTGCCAGCAGCCAACCAACGGGCGAGCAGTACTTC
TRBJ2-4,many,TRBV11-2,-,CASRPLRRNKNIQYF,TGTGCCAGCCGGCCGCTGAGGAGAAACAAAAACATTCAGTACTTC
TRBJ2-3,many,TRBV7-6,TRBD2,CASSPSGGDTDF,TGTGCCAGCAGCCCGAGCGGGGGGGATACGGATTTT
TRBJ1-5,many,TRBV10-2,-,CASTGEGVHSNQPQHF,TGCGCCAGCACCGGGGAGGGGGTTCATAGCAATCAGCCCCAGCATTTT
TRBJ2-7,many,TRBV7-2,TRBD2,CASSLGPGTSGVQYF,TGTGCCAGCAGCTTGGGGCCCGGGACTAGCGGGGTGCAGTACTTC
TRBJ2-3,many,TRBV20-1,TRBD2,CSASRAGGPADTQYF,TGCAGTGCTAGTAGGGCGGGGGGGCCGGCAGATACGCAGTATTTT
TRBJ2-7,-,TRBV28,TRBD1,CASSDRGRKYF,TGTGCCAGCAGCGACAGGGGGCGCAAGTACTTC
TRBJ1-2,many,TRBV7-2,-,CASSLVRGDNYGYTF,TGTGCCAGCAGCTTAGTCAGGGGAGATAACTATGGCTACACCTTC
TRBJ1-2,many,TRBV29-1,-,CSVELGETYGYTF,TGCAGCGTTGAACTAGGGGAGACCTATGGCTACACCTTC
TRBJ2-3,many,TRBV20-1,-,CSEEAPTDTQYF,TGCAGTGAGGAGGCCCCTACAGATACGCAGTATTTT
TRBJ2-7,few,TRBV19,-,CASSIQENSYEQYF,TGTGCCAGTAGTATACAAGAGAACTCCTACGAGCAGTACTTC
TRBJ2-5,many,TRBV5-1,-,CASSPDRQETQYF,TGCGCCAGCAGCCCGGACAGACAAGAGACCCAGTACTTC
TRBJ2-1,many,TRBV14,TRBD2,CASRLTSGGPNEQFF,TGTGCCAGCAGATTGACTAGCGGGGGCCCCAATGAGCAGTTCTTC
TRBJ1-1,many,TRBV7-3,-,CASSPVGLNTEAFF,TGTGCCAGCAGCCCTGTGGGCCTGAACACTGAAGCTTTCTTT